Each of the 17 T cell receptor beta chains below was sequenced from the same sample in a study of beta chain features in type 1 diabetes. Expressed TCRB transcripts were sequenced after all isolated RNA was converted to cDNA. Data came from immunoSEQ multiplex PCR; TCRdb stores just in-frame clones and leaves some out. The sample comprises some 44,000 clones, 65% to 70% of which are singletons, and around 2.1% rests with the top ten. Broader study findings: Type 1 diabetes patients had moderately but significantly shorter TCRB CDR3s in all four CD4+ subsets.

Their target antigens are unknown. The specimen sequenced was Tregs from blood. These receptors were obtained from a woman aged 18-35 years with type 1 diabetes.

The chain carries TRBV7-2 and TRBJ1-2; D possibly corresponds to TRBD1 (6 bases). V was clipped by 2 bases and J by 1 base, with 17 bases between them. This CDR3 is built from 17 residues. CDR1 is SGHTA, CDR2 FQGNSA, per germline. CDR3 sequence reads: CASSLRQAAQYNYGYTF. In nucleotides, the CDR3 is TGTGCCAGCAGCTTACGACAGGCGGCACAATATAACTATGGCTACACCTTC.

The gene calls are TRBV6-5 and TRBJ1-1; 8 bases match TRBD1. In germline, CDR1 is MNHEY, CDR2 SVGAGI. V lost 6 bases and J lost 4; bases outside the gene matches: 4. This CDR3 is built from 13 residues. CDR3 nucleotide sequence: TGTGCCAGCAGGAGAACAGGGGGCACTGAAGCTTTCTTT. Residues: CASRRTGGTEAFF.

This clone was recorded only once. The gene calls are TRBV7-9 and TRBJ1-1, with D perhaps matching TRBD1 (6 bases). The CDR3 contains 14 residues. In germline, CDR1 is SEHNR, CDR2 FQNEAQ (reference sequence). V was cut by 5 bases and J by 1 base, with 11 bases left in between. The CDR3, as DNA: TGTGCCAGCAGCCCCGGACAGAAGAACACTGAAGCTTTCTTT. Protein: CASSPGQKNTEAFF. Full variable domain (outside the CDR3, taken from reference TRBV7-9 and TRBJ1-1): DTGVSQNPRHKITKRGQNVTFRCDPISEHNRLYWYRQTLGQGPEFLTYFQNEAQLEKSRLLSDRFSAERPKGSFSTLEIQRTEQGDSAMYLCASSPGQKNTEAFFGQGTRLTVV.

V and J are TRBV11-2 and TRBJ1-3; D perhaps matches TRBD1 (6 bases). CDR3 size: 15 residues. Per germline, CDR1 SGHAT and CDR2 FQNNGV. V was pared by 5 bases and J by 3 bases, with 14 bases between. CDR3 coding DNA: TGTGCCAGCAGCCCGAGAGGGGACAATGGAAACACCATATATTTT. Amino acids: CASSPRGDNGNTIYF.

The chain combines TRBV4-2 with TRBJ2-7; no reliable D call. V lost 3 bases to trimming and J lost 2 bases, with 2 bases between them. In germline, CDR1 is LGHNA, CDR2 YNFKEQ. The length of the CDR3 is 11 residues. CDR3 in DNA: TGTGCCAGCAGCCACACCTACGAGCAGTACTTC. It yields the protein CASSHTYEQYF.

The CDR3, as DNA: TGTGCCAGCAGCCTCATGGGGGGTAGTTACAATGAGCAGTTCTTC. Residues: CASSLMGGSYNEQFF. The chain carries TRBV14 and TRBJ2-1, with a possible D match to TRBD2 (6 bases). Germline-derived CDR1 and CDR2 are SGHDN and FVKESK. The CDR3 spans 15 residues. V lost 4 bases to trimming and J lost 4 bases, with 14 bases between them.

The chain uses TRBV2 and TRBJ1-4, with a weak D call TRBD1 (5 bases). V was clipped by 3 bases and J by 0 bases, with 11 bases between them. The CDR3 sequence is 16 residues long. The germline CDR1 and CDR2 sequences are SNHLY and FYNNEI. CDR3 amino acids: CASSEGRASTNEKLFF. In DNA, the CDR3 is TGTGCCAGCAGTGAGGGCAGGGCCTCAACTAATGAAAAACTGTTTTTT. The complete variable domain, with remaining parts taken from reference TRBV2 and TRBJ1-4, reads EPEVTQTPSHQVTQMGQEVILRCVPISNHLYFYWYRQILGQKVEFLVSFYNNEISEKSEIFDDQFSVERPDGSNFTLKIRSTKLEDSAMYFCASSEGRASTNEKLFFGSGTQLSVL.

V gene TRBV7-9 combines with J gene TRBJ2-1, with 10 bases identical to TRBD1. This CDR3 is built from 13 residues. The ends lost 5 bases at V and 7 bases at J; junction bases unmatched: 2. Germline CDR1 is SEHNR and CDR2 is FQNEAQ (reference sequence). The CDR3 region has the DNA TGTGCCAGCAGCCTGGGACAGGGGAATGAGCAGTTCTTC. Residues: CASSLGQGNEQFF.

The gene calls are TRBV5-1 and TRBJ2-1, with a weak D call TRBD1 (7 bases). The CDR3 has 15 residues. The germline gives CDR1 SGHRS, CDR2 YFSETQ. V was pared by 3 bases and J by 10 bases, with 20 bases between. The CDR3 DNA reads TGCGCCAGCAGCTGGAGCGGAGGGGGCCCTGGAGAGCAGTTCTTC. This encodes CASSWSGGGPGEQFF. The whole variable domain, filled in from reference TRBV5-1 and TRBJ2-1, reads KAGVTQTPRYLIKTRGQQVTLSCSPISGHRSVSWYQQTPGQGLQFLFEYFSETQRNKGNFPGRFSGRQFSNSRSEMNVSTLELGDSALYLCASSWSGGGPGEQFFGPGTRLTVL.

The chain combines TRBV18 with TRBJ1-2; no clear D. V was clipped by 5 bases and J by 5 bases, with 15 bases between them. The CDR3 runs 14 residues. Looked up from germline, CDR1 is KGHSH and CDR2 is LQKENI. The CDR3: CASSYSTRRYGYTF. The CDR3 bases are TGTGCCAGCTCATATTCGACGCGGCGGTATGGCTACACCTTC.

This clone has a handful of counts. The J gene is TRBJ1-1, the V gene TRBV6-1; D ambiguous. Trimming stripped 2 bases from V and 11 bases from J, with 15 bases between. Germline CDR1 reads MNHNS; CDR2 reads SASEGT. The CDR3 runs 13 residues. In nucleotides, the CDR3 is TGTGCCAGCAGTGAACAGAATCAGGCGGGGGCTTTCTTT. This encodes CASSEQNQAGAFF.

This clone showed up just a few times. The V call is TRBV7-9, the J call TRBJ1-1; unclear D gene. The CDR3 loop spans 13 amino acids. V shed 5 bases and J shed 1 base, with 8 bases lying between them. CDR1 SEHNR and CDR2 FQNEAQ come from the germline V gene (reference sequence). This CDR3 is CASSVHRNTEAFF. In DNA form, the CDR3 reads TGTGCCAGCAGCGTCCACAGGAACACTGAAGCTTTCTTT.

The chain carries TRBV9 and TRBJ2-7; possibly TRBD2 for D (6 bases). Trimming took off 4 bases at V and 5 bases at J, with 19 bases between the two ends. The CDR3 consists of 15 residues. Looked up from germline, CDR1 is SGDLS and CDR2 is YYNGEE. The CDR3 sequence: CASSLSGQGGNEQYF. CDR3 coding DNA: TGTGCCAGCAGCCTCAGCGGGCAGGGAGGTAACGAGCAGTACTTC.

This clone was recorded a few times. The rearrangement links TRBV7-9 to TRBJ1-5, with 7 positions matching TRBD1. This CDR3 contains 16 residues. Germline loops: CDR1 SEHNR, CDR2 FQNEAQ (reference sequence). V dropped 2 bases and J dropped 0; count of bases not matched to a gene: 4. The CDR3 DNA reads as TGTGCCAGCAGCTTAAAGACAGGGTATAGCAATCAGCCCCAGCATTTT. This translates into CASSLKTGYSNQPQHF.

The chain couples TRBV4-3 to TRBJ1-1; D is unclear. V lost 0 bases and J 5 bases, leaving 22 bases between the germline ends. The CDR3 contains 18 residues. CDR1 and CDR2 from the germline V gene are LGHNA and YSLEER. The CDR3 DNA is TGCGCCAGCAGCCAAGAAGTGCCTGGGCGGGGTCGGAGGACTGAAGCTTTCTTT. Its translation is CASSQEVPGRGRRTEAFF.

This chain uses TRBV18 with TRBJ1-5, with D perhaps matching TRBD1 (5 bases). V was clipped by 4 bases and J by 2 bases, with 12 bases between them. Germline V gene lookup returns CDR1 KGHSH and CDR2 LQKENI. The CDR3 is made up of 15 amino acids. The chain's CDR3 is CASSLGLRGNQPQHF. The CDR3 DNA follows: TGTGCCAGCTCACTGGGACTGAGAGGCAATCAGCCCCAGCATTTT.

This chain links TRBV5-1 with TRBJ2-2, with 7 bases fitting TRBD2. The CDR3 length is 15 residues. From germline, CDR1 is SGHRS and CDR2 YFSETQ. The junction had 7 bases not matched to a gene; V was cut back by 4 bases and J by 4 bases. The CDR3 coding sequence is TGCGCCAGCAGCCCCGCGGGCGGGGGCACCGGGGAGCTGTTTTTT. Translation gives CASSPAGGGTGELFF.